This TCR beta chain came from a study of neoadjuvant anti-PD-1 for oral cavity cancer. General study findings and limits: Greater tumor shrinkage accompanied bigger post-treatment sizes of preexisting clones. Treg/Th17 ratio rose with pretreatment blood and fell with post-treatment tumor TCRbeta clonality.

Generated by immunoSEQ multiplex PCR, the TCRdb table keeps only in-frame clones and is missing some. The profile shows 7,000 to 7,500 clones, about half of them singletons. With respect to this clone: What it recognizes is unknown.

This specimen consisted of tumor tissue, obtained before nivolumab (anti-PD-1) treatment. The TCR sequence derives from a person between 40 and 80 years old with oral cavity squamous cell carcinoma.

For the CDR3, the DNA is TGTGCCAGCAGTTTAGGTCGACGGCAGGTTGAAAAACTGTTTTTT. Amino acid sequence: CASSLGRRQVEKLFF. This chain joins TRBV27 and TRBJ1-4; D ambiguous. The CDR3 is made up of 15 amino acids. Germline CDR1 is MNHEY and CDR2 is SMNVEV (reference sequence). Trimming pared 2 bases from V and 7 bases from J, leaving 14 bases between.